These 13 T cell receptor beta chains were sequenced from one sample in a study of blood T cell repertoires in COVID-19. Only in-frame clones appear in the TCRdb table, and some are missing; sequencing was by immunoSEQ multiplex PCR. The repertoire holds fewer than 450,000 clones, with approximately 84% as singletons. The source material was PBMCs or T cells enriched from blood (not recorded which). The receptors here all came from a woman in her twenties or thirties who had recovered from COVID-19.

The chain is built from TRBV25-1 and TRBJ1-6, with D unresolved. The CDR3 sequence is 16 residues long. From germline, CDR1 is MGHDK and CDR2 SYGVNS. The germline V and J ends were trimmed by 5 bases and 0 bases, with 11 bases remaining between them. As DNA, the CDR3 is TGTGCCAGCAGTAGTACGGGGAGCTCCTATAATTCACCCCTCCACTTT. Translated, it gives CASSSTGSSYNSPLHF.

This clone has just one count. The chain joins TRBV5-4 to TRBJ2-7; D is uncertain. The ends were cut back, 0 bases at V and 4 bases at J, with 14 bases in the middle. Germline lookup yields CDR1 SGHNT and CDR2 YYREEE (reference sequence). The CDR3 extends over 15 amino acids. The DNA of the CDR3 is TGTGCCAGCAGCTTGGACGTTGGTGCGCCATACGAGCAGTACTTC. Residues: CASSLDVGAPYEQYF. Looking up the rest from reference TRBV5-4 and TRBJ2-7 gives the full variable domain: ETGVTQSPTHLIKTRGQQVTLRCSSQSGHNTVSWYQQALGQGPQFIFQYYREEENGRGNFPPRFSGLQFPNYSSELNVNALELDDSALYLCASSLDVGAPYEQYFGPGTRLTVT.

This rearrangement joins TRBV30 to TRBJ1-5, with D possibly being TRBD1 (5 bases). With 1 base removed from V and 4 bases from J, the gap between germline ends came to 8 bases. This CDR3 is built from 13 residues. Germline assignment: CDR1 GTSNPN and CDR2 SVGIG (reference sequence). The CDR3 is CAWSGGGNQPQHF. In DNA, the CDR3 is TGTGCCTGGAGTGGGGGGGGTAATCAGCCCCAGCATTTT.

This chain uses TRBV7-8 with TRBJ1-1; perhaps TRBD1 as D (5 bases). V gave up 3 bases and J gave up 1 base, with 9 bases separating them. CDR3 length equals 14 residues. The germline CDR1 and CDR2 sequences are SGHVS and FQNEAQ. The CDR3 nucleotides are TGTGCCAGCAGCTTTCGAACAGGGAACACTGAAGCTTTCTTT. This translates into CASSFRTGNTEAFF.

The chain links TRBV5-1 to TRBJ1-1, with 7 bases aligning to TRBD1. V gave up 7 bases and J gave up 1 base; unmatched junction bases: 7. Germline-derived CDR1 and CDR2 are SGHRS and YFSETQ. This CDR3 has 14 amino acids. CDR3 DNA: TGCGCCAGCGAACCGGGACAGAGGAACACTGAAGCTTTCTTT. Translated, it gives CASEPGQRNTEAFF.

The genes are TRBV19 and TRBJ1-1, with TRBD1 matching 8 bases. Per germline, CDR1 LNHDA and CDR2 SQIVND (reference sequence). CDR3 size: 14 residues. The CDR3 is CGTRGPYMNTEAFF. DNA for the CDR3: TGTGGGACCAGGGGGCCCTACATGAACACTGAAGCTTTCTTT.

Only a few counts were recorded for this clone. Germline and junction disagree at one end, which may indicate a read error. V is TRBV5-6 and J is TRBJ2-7; perhaps TRBD2 as D (6 bases). The V gene's germline CDR1 is SGHDT and CDR2 YYEEEE. The CDR3 is made up of 12 amino acids. The CDR3: CASSLDGTLYFF. The DNA of the CDR3 is TGTGCCAGCAGCCTGGACGGGACTCTATACTTCTTC.

The V and J genes are TRBV6-5 and TRBJ2-2, with 7 bases aligning to TRBD1. The CDR3 totals 14 residues. Trimming removed 8 bases from V and 3 bases from J; junction bases left unmatched: 6. CDR1 and CDR2 (germline): MNHEY, SVGAGI. The CDR3 sequence is CASGIQGDTGELFF. CDR3 bases: TGTGCCAGCGGAATCCAGGGGGACACCGGGGAGCTGTTTTTT.

The V and J genes are TRBV5-5 and TRBJ1-5; 7 bases are shared with TRBD1. Germline-derived CDR1 and CDR2 are SGHKS and YYEKEE (reference sequence). The CDR3 has 14 residues. Trimming cost V 4 bases and J 6 bases; bases outside gene matches: 7. The CDR3 loop reads CASSPSGGAQPQHF. In DNA form, the CDR3 reads TGTGCCAGCAGCCCCTCAGGGGGAGCTCAGCCCCAGCATTTT.

The chain employs TRBV11-3 and TRBJ2-7; TRBD1 agrees at 7 bases. V lost 5 bases to trimming and J lost 4 bases; unmatched junction nucleotides: 2. The CDR3 has 12 amino acids. CDR1 and CDR2 from the germline V gene are SGHNT and YENEEA. Here the CDR3 reads CASSTRGYEQYF. The CDR3 DNA sequence: TGTGCCAGCAGCACCAGGGGGTACGAGCAGTACTTC.

The genes are TRBV5-4 and TRBJ2-5; TRBD2 aligns across 12 bases. This CDR3 comprises 17 residues. Unmatched junction bases numbered 7, after V lost 2 bases and J lost 2 bases. Germline V lookup: CDR1 SGHNT, CDR2 YYREEE (reference sequence). The CDR3 nucleotides are TGTGCCAGCAGCTTAGGGGCTAGCGGGGGGGATCAAGAGACCCAGTACTTC. Translation: CASSLGASGGDQETQYF.

The sample holds one count of this clone. The V gene is TRBV9, the J gene TRBJ1-2, with D hard to call. The CDR3 sequence is 13 residues long. V dropped 3 bases and J dropped 7 bases, with 13 bases sitting between them. Germline V lookup: CDR1 SGDLS, CDR2 YYNGEE. This chain's CDR3 is CASSERVTGGYTF. In DNA form, the CDR3 reads TGTGCCAGCAGCGAACGTGTCACCGGTGGCTACACCTTC.

This clone was observed once. V gene TRBV5-5 combines with J gene TRBJ2-7; 8 nucleotides line up with TRBD1. V gave up 4 bases and J gave up 2 bases; unmatched junction bases: 8. CDR1 and CDR2 (germline): SGHKS, YYEKEE (reference sequence). The CDR3 runs 15 residues. DNA for the CDR3: TGTGCCAGCAGCCGGCGGGACAGGACTCCCTACGAGCAGTACTTC. Amino acid sequence: CASSRRDRTPYEQYF.